The clone carrying this T cell receptor (beta chain) was seen a single time. As yet, its antigen is unknown. CDR1 is GTSNPN, CDR2 SVGIG, per germline (reference sequence). This CDR3 comprises 14 residues. V gave up 0 bases and J gave up 4 bases, with 11 bases separating them. This sample was included in a study of Ad26.COV2.S vaccination and SARS-CoV-2 variants. Study-level points and caveats: Measurements of TCR breadth and depth may have given underestimates of the total T cell responses.

Here immunoSEQ multiplex PCR was the method, and the copy in TCRdb shows in-frame clones only, minus some. The table shows around 320,000 clones, with around 83% occurring only once. Treatment in this sample: over 15 received Ad26.COV2.S at low or high dose, single or two shots; roughly 5 received placebo; per-sample allocation not given. Samples came from day 63 after the first vaccine or placebo injection. This chain joins TRBV30 and TRBJ2-3; D call uncertain. The TCR originated in a person between 18 and 65 years old who received the Ad26.COV2.S COVID-19 vaccine or a placebo. This material consisted of peripheral blood, taken in a trial of Ad26.COV2.S vaccine versus placebo. The CDR3 DNA is TGTGCCTGGAGTGTACTGGCACTCTCAGATACGCAGTATTTT. It translates to CAWSVLALSDTQYF.